This T cell receptor (beta chain) was recovered during a study of T-cell reconstitution after alpha-beta-depleted transplantation in children. Whole-study results and caveats: From newly produced T cells came most of the T-cell counts and diversity one year after transplant. Elevated TCRbeta diversity at day 60 was traced, in some patients, to surviving recipient T cells and thymic progenitors. Expanded graft clones, several hundred of them, were reportedly the source of alpha-beta T cells about two months after transplant.

Preparation of the TCRbeta library was carried out with unique molecular identifiers. TCRdb reanalysed the PCR reads using MiXCR and keeps one entry per CDR3 protein. The sample yields 700,000 to 950,000 distinct CDR3 sequences, 16% seen once. As concerns this clonotype: Its antigen is currently unknown. This may arise from a read error, as a much more abundant clone is one base away.

This CDR3 is 12 amino acids long. The ends lost 3 bases at V and 5 bases at J; junction bases unmatched: 0. Germline CDR1 is DFQATT and CDR2 is SNEGSKA (reference sequence). The chain recombines TRBV20-1 with TRBJ2-1; 8 bases match TRBD2. Specimen: PBMCs, mostly from graft donor cells, collected 360 days after TCRalphabeta/CD19-depleted stem cell transplant. This clonotype was sampled from a male patient younger than 18 who had a stem cell transplant for acute lymphoblastic leukemia, so the T cells may come from the graft donor. The CDR3 protein is CSASGRDNEQFF. CDR3 DNA: TGCAGTGCTAGCGGGAGGGACAATGAGCAGTTCTTC.